The 18 T cell receptor beta chains below come from one sample, sequenced in a study of sequential checkpoint blockade in melanoma (dated by TCRdb to about 2019). The sample's treatment or condition label, in plain terms: randomized to nivolumab then ipilimumab (arm A) or the reverse (arm B). The method behind the library was the immunoSEQ multiplex PCR assay. TCRdb carries this immuneACCESS record with in-frame sequences only. Its versions omit some clonotypes, under half of them owing to an unresolved V gene in the studies checked, with the rest unexplained. In all, the sample holds some 6,000 clones, and approximately 53% of those were seen once. 45% of the sample lies in the top ten. Sequenced material: CD8+ T cells sorted from blood (inferred from file names), taken from a patient given nivolumab and ipilimumab in sequence. The receptors stem from a human donor with melanoma.

The V call is TRBV4-3, the J call TRBJ1-1; TRBD1 agrees at 9 bases. Germline V gene lookup returns CDR1 LGHNA and CDR2 YSLEER. J gave up 5 bases and V 5 bases, and 9 bases lay outside the gene matches. This CDR3 region has 15 residues. The CDR3 here is CASSKAGQGGTEAFF. The CDR3 DNA reads TGCGCCAGCAGCAAAGCGGGACAGGGTGGGACTGAAGCTTTCTTT.

The genes are TRBV19 and TRBJ2-7; tentative D call: TRBD1 (5 bases). The CDR3 covers 15 residues. Germline loops: CDR1 LNHDA, CDR2 SQIVND (reference sequence). Trimming took 6 bases from V and 0 from J, leaving 15 bases between them. The CDR3 DNA sequence: TGTGCCAGTAGCTTCGACAGTTTGAGCTCCTACGAGCAGTACTTC. Encoded protein: CASSFDSLSSYEQYF.

The rearrangement links TRBV6-4 to TRBJ2-3; 7 nucleotides agree with TRBD2. The trim removed 2 bases at V and 1 base at J, leaving 3 bases unmatched. The CDR3 has 15 residues. The germline V gene has CDR1 MRHNA and CDR2 SNTAGT. The CDR3 DNA reads TGTGCCAGCAGTGACGCCGCGGGGGGCACAGATACGCAGTATTTT. Encoded protein: CASSDAAGGTDTQYF.

This chain connects TRBV28 to TRBJ2-7, with D perhaps matching TRBD2 (5 bases). The V gene lost 5 bases and the J gene lost 3 bases, with 11 bases spanning the gap. This CDR3 spans 13 amino acids. The germline gives CDR1 MDHEN, CDR2 SYDVKM. CDR3 sequence: CASSPGLYYEQYF. As DNA, the CDR3 is TGTGCCAGCAGTCCGGGGTTATACTACGAGCAGTACTTC.

The chain combines TRBV5-6 with TRBJ2-1; 8 bases are a match to TRBD1. CDR3 length equals 15 residues. Per germline, CDR1 SGHDT and CDR2 YYEEEE. V lost 5 bases to trimming and J lost 3 bases; unmatched junction nucleotides: 7. CDR3: CASRFRDRYYNEQFF. In nucleotides, the CDR3 is TGTGCCAGCAGGTTCCGGGACAGGTACTACAATGAGCAGTTCTTC.

The V and J genes are TRBV6-1 and TRBJ2-7; 7 bases agree with TRBD1. The CDR3 consists of 15 residues. The V and J ends lost 4 bases and 4 bases, in that order; junction bases with no gene match: 10. The germline V gene has CDR1 MNHNS and CDR2 SASEGT. In DNA, the CDR3 is TGTGCCAGCAGTGTAGGTACAGCACAGGGGTACGAGCAGTACTTC. Translation: CASSVGTAQGYEQYF.

The chain is built from TRBV5-1 and TRBJ2-1, with TRBD2 as a possible D gene (6 bases). Germline V gene sequence: CDR1 SGHRS, CDR2 YFSETQ. Trimming removed 3 bases from V and 2 bases from J, with 15 bases in between. This CDR3 contains 16 residues. The CDR3 coding sequence is TGCGCCAGCAGCTGGGGACTCCAAATCACCTACAATGAGCAGTTCTTC. Its translation is CASSWGLQITYNEQFF. Supplemented by reference TRBV5-1 and TRBJ2-1, the full variable domain reads KAGVTQTPRYLIKTRGQQVTLSCSPISGHRSVSWYQQTPGQGLQFLFEYFSETQRNKGNFPGRFSGRQFSNSRSEMNVSTLELGDSALYLCASSWGLQITYNEQFFGPGTRLTVL.

The genes are TRBV6-5 and TRBJ2-7; D is undetermined. The germline V gene has CDR1 MNHEY and CDR2 SVGAGI. The CDR3 covers 13 residues. V lost 0 bases and J 6 bases, leaving 9 bases between the germline ends. The CDR3: CASSYSESGEQYF. The CDR3 nucleotides read TGTGCCAGCAGTTACTCAGAGTCGGGCGAGCAGTACTTC.

This clone rates as large. Other DNA sequences from this sample encode an identical CDR3 as well. The rearrangement links TRBV4-3 to TRBJ2-7; 8 positions agree with TRBD1. Unmatched junction bases numbered 3, after V lost 2 bases and J lost 6 bases. CDR1 is LGHNA, CDR2 YSLEER, per germline. The CDR3 runs 13 residues. CDR3 nucleotide sequence: TGCGCCAGCAGCCAAAGGACAGGGCGCGAGCAGTACTTC. Encoded protein: CASSQRTGREQYF.

This clone is classed as medium-sized (0.01 to 0.1%). The V and J genes are TRBV4-3 and TRBJ1-3, with TRBD1 as a possible D gene (5 bases). The V gene lost 6 bases and the J gene lost 8 bases, with 14 bases spanning the gap. The germline V gene encodes CDR1 LGHNA and CDR2 YSLEER. The CDR3 runs 13 residues. The CDR3 coding sequence is TGCGCCAGCAGTCAATCACTCAGGGACACCATATATTTT. This gives the protein CASSQSLRDTIYF.

The V gene is TRBV6-4, the J gene TRBJ1-2; no firm D call. Germline loops: CDR1 MRHNA, CDR2 SNTAGT. Trimming removed 7 bases from V and 0 bases from J, with 12 bases in between. The CDR3 has 14 amino acids. The CDR3 protein is CASKVTEANYGYTF. In nucleotides, the CDR3 is TGTGCCAGCAAAGTGACGGAGGCTAACTATGGCTACACCTTC.

V usage is TRBV19 and J usage is TRBJ1-4; 7 bases agree with TRBD1. V trimming: 3 bases; J trimming: 5 bases; junction bases outside the gene matches: 9. CDR1 is LNHDA, CDR2 SQIVND, per germline (reference sequence). The CDR3 consists of 16 residues. CDR3 loop: CASSIRAGGINEKLFF. CDR3 nucleotide sequence: TGTGCCAGTAGTATCCGAGCAGGGGGAATCAATGAAAAACTGTTTTTT.

This clone has only a few counts. The chain carries TRBV7-2 and TRBJ2-7, with D maybe TRBD2 (5 bases). The length of the CDR3 is 15 residues. Trimming took off 0 bases at V and 2 bases at J, with 11 bases between the two ends. Germline CDR1 reads SGHTA; CDR2 reads FQGNSA. CDR3 protein: CASSLAGRATYEQYF. CDR3 nucleotide sequence: TGTGCCAGCAGCTTAGCCGGGCGGGCCACCTACGAGCAGTACTTC.

As regards this clone: The likely explanation is a read error, given a far larger clone one base away. The chain links TRBV27 to TRBJ2-2; TRBD1 agrees at 7 bases. The CDR3 extends over 17 amino acids. In germline, CDR1 is MNHEY, CDR2 SMNVEV (reference sequence). CDR3 region: CASSSHQQGINTGELLF. In DNA, the CDR3 is TGTGCCAGCAGTTCCCACCAACAGGGGATTAACACCGGGGAGCTGCTTTTT.

V usage is TRBV4-3 and J usage is TRBJ2-3; 9 bases are shared with TRBD2. The CDR3 runs 16 residues. Unmatched junction bases numbered 11, after V lost 4 bases and J lost 6 bases. Germline CDR1 is LGHNA and CDR2 is YSLEER. DNA for the CDR3: TGCGCCAGCAGCCTAGCTCCGGCTAGCGGGGCTGATACGCAGTATTTT. Translation: CASSLAPASGADTQYF.

The V and J genes are TRBV27 and TRBJ2-7; no clear D. Germline V lookup: CDR1 MNHEY, CDR2 SMNVEV (reference sequence). The V end lost 5 bases, the J end lost 3 bases, and 14 bases lay between the germline ends. The CDR3 spans 14 residues. This CDR3 is CASSPGDIFYEQYF. The CDR3, as DNA: TGTGCCAGCAGTCCCGGCGACATCTTCTACGAGCAGTACTTC.

J is TRBJ2-5 and V is TRBV6-1, with 7 bases identical to TRBD2. V lost 8 bases to trimming and J lost 2 bases; unmatched junction nucleotides: 5. The CDR3 runs to 13 residues. Germline-derived CDR1 and CDR2 are MNHNS and SASEGT. In nucleotides, the CDR3 is TGTGCCAGCTCGGGGGGAAATCAAGAGACCCAGTACTTC. It specifies CASSGGNQETQYF.

This clone was found once. The CDR3 spells CASSFRGRIGEETQYF. The CDR3 DNA is TGTGCCAGCAGTTTTAGGGGGCGAATCGGTGAAGAGACCCAGTACTTC. The V call is TRBV27, the J call TRBJ2-5; TRBD1 aligns across 7 bases. In germline, CDR1 is MNHEY, CDR2 SMNVEV (reference sequence). The J segment lost 3 bases and the V segment lost 3 bases, leaving 10 bases of the junction unmatched. The CDR3 spans 16 residues.